This TCR beta chain was recovered during a study of CD8+ T cells in alopecia areata. For the study at large: Treated patients were given 5 to 10 mg oral tofacitinib twice daily. Dosing spanned 6 to 18 months on tofacitinib, then 6 months off drug.

Note on this clone: Its antigen remains unknown.

Germline assignment: CDR1 SNHLY and CDR2 FYNNEI. Trimming cost V 6 bases and J 2 bases, with 14 bases left between them. The CDR3 extends over 15 amino acids. As to treatment: oral pan-JAK inhibitor, 5-10 mg twice daily. RNA extraction and reverse transcription yielded cDNA as sequencing template. TCRdb's copy holds only in-frame clones and misses some; the assay was immunoSEQ multiplex PCR. The table lists 190,000 or so clones, 58% of them singletons. The study's findings and limits: Especially in alopecia totalis/universalis, lesional scalp showed greater clonality than normal scalp did. With just one nonresponder, it is still uncertain whether baseline CD8+ expansion relates to response.

This receptor was identified in a human donor with alopecia areata. Sequencing used CD4+ T cells sorted from blood, obtained at week 24, from a patient treated with tofacitinib. This chain links TRBV2 with TRBJ1-3; D gene uncertain. CDR3 nucleotide sequence: TGTGCCAGCAGGGCCTCAGTGAAGGCTGGAAACACCATATATTTT. This gives the protein CASRASVKAGNTIYF.